What follows describes a single TCR beta chain. The antigen is unknown. This record comes from a study of cytomegalovirus exposure and HLA in healthy donors. The wider study: Earlier findings included some 120 million unique TCR beta sequences obtained from about 180 million T cells. General study points: The study designated 150 to 200 TCR beta chains cytomegalovirus-associated.

Primers for the PCR totalled 60 Vbeta and 13 Jbeta. Clones were read by immunoSEQ multiplex PCR, and TCRdb kept only the in-frame ones, dropping some. The sample data list 190,000 or so clones. Material: PBMCs. This clonotype was obtained from a boy younger than 18 in good health and CMV-seronegative.

The CDR3 protein is CASSRHALENNSPLHF. CDR3 DNA: TGTGCCAGCAGCCGCCATGCGTTAGAGAATAATTCACCCCTCCACTTT. The chain joins TRBV7-9 to TRBJ1-6; D call uncertain. CDR3 length: 16 amino acids. V was trimmed by 5 bases and J by 5 bases, leaving 16 bases between them. Per the germline V gene, CDR1 is SEHNR and CDR2 is FQNEAQ (reference sequence).